This T cell receptor (beta chain) is from a study of blood T cell repertoires in COVID-19. The study recruited people aged roughly 18 to 100 years across around 23 US areas. Donors in Cohort 3 who had recovered were those with two negative PCRs, healthcare professional clearance, or resolution of their symptoms. Per the original methods: Reference gene primer amplification in the assay estimated nucleated cell counts. TCRdb's table, derived via immunoSEQ multiplex PCR, lists solely in-frame clones and lacks some. From that table come the V and J calls and clone size; the DNA was used to work out D and trimming. The profile shows approximately 230,000 clones, around 84% of them singletons. V lost 5 bases and J 1 base, leaving 12 bases between the germline ends. This CDR3 is 14 amino acids long. In germline, CDR1 is MNHEY, CDR2 SMNVEV (reference sequence).

This TCR came from a middle-aged man who had recovered from COVID-19. The chain uses TRBV27 and TRBJ2-7; unclear D gene. Material: PBMCs or T cells enriched from blood (not recorded which). DNA for the CDR3: TGTGCCAGCAGTAGCCTCGAGCGATCCTACGAGCAGTACTTC. It is translated as CASSSLERSYEQYF.